The following is a T cell receptor (beta chain) sequence with its context. There is no known antigen for this receptor. No base quality values were provided; no much bigger clone lies one nucleotide off. The record originates from a study of shared clonotypes between healthy human individuals (dated by TCRdb to about 2020). Context from the whole study: Two women and three men aged 18 to 49 years were included in the cohort. For each donor, three plates each were used for CD4 naive and CD4 memory, two plates were used for CD8 naive, and one plate was used for CD8 memory. Per donor, leukapheresis produced somewhere between about 0.94 and 10 billion PBMCs. The study deeply sequenced blood TCR repertoires of several healthy adults to estimate repertoire size and the extent of clonotype sharing between individuals. Libraries were prepared and TCR repertoires were sequenced by different laboratories using diverse techniques, in order to increase sequencing depth and limit assay-specific biases.

The donors were healthy, HIV-negative adults with no recently reported acute infections or vaccinations. Only Caucasian adults living in Nashville, Tennessee, USA were represented among the donors. CD4+ T cells were enriched by magnetic negative selection; naive cells were then positively selected on CD45RA, and the negative fraction formed the memory subset. Blood was collected by leukapheresis, and PBMCs were isolated by Ficoll-Histopaque density gradient centrifugation and then cryopreserved in liquid nitrogen vapor phase. Analytical flow cytometry was used to check the purity and quantity of each magnetically sorted T cell population. Each sorted fraction had its genomic DNA isolated and then quantified by UV absorbance on a Nanodrop 2000c. CDR1 and CDR2 were assigned from the germline V gene as SGHDT and YYEEEE. There are 18 amino acids in the CDR3, from cysteine to phenylalanine inclusive. The sequence is cut down to CDR3 DNA, 54 bases in frame from base 1. A distance of 23 bases separates the germline ends of V and J, which lose 4 bases and 0 bases respectively.

Broader findings and caveats from the paper: Compared with non-shared clonotypes, clonotypes shared by all four sorted-subset donors had higher generation probabilities. When a few donors were compared, the shared fraction of clonotypes was around 5% for naive CD4, approximately 3.5% for naive CD8, roughly 2.5% for memory CD4, and 0.35% to 0.5% for memory CD8. Sampling was restricted to blood, and TCR repertoires in tissues likely differ from the TCR repertoires found in blood. Even with the large sequencing depth, rarefaction of the sorted-subset datasets indicated that sequencing was incomplete. Naive subsets generally had larger estimated clonotype richness than memory subsets did. The genetic and exposure-history diversity represented was limited by the small number of donors. Pairwise subsampling indicated that sequencing depth was expected to affect the degree of clonotype sharing among donors.

Using the deep immunoSEQ assay, TCR CDR3 regions were amplified from genomic DNA by multiplex PCR. Genomic DNA extracted from each cell subset was distributed evenly over all wells of several immunoSEQ 96-well plates, and each plate served as one replicate. For sorted subsets, roughly 200 ng genomic DNA, equal to tens of thousands of T cell genomes, was loaded into each replicate PCR. Purified libraries were measured with a Qubit 3.0 fluorometer, size-checked on a Bioanalyzer 2100, and measured again with the KAPA Library Quantification kit. Every immunoSEQ 96-well plate was sequenced on a dedicated single-read 150-cycle Illumina NextSeq 550 flow cell. The paper's data handling went like this. Because only junctional sequences without quality scores were contained in the immunoSEQ output, filtering matching that applied to full-length reads could not be performed. Sequences were annotated with PyIR, a Python wrapper for IgBLAST v1.9, using IMGT germline references to assign V/J genes and CDR3. Reads were removed for weak V/J assignments (E-value above 1e-6), missing CDR3, stop codons, out-of-frame junctions, or ambiguous translated residues. V3J clonotypes were defined by identical inferred V gene, J gene, and CDR3 amino acid sequence. Percentage overlap between repertoires was calculated by dividing the number of shared unique clonotypes by the size of the smaller repertoire. RTK rarefaction, the Chao1 estimator, and Recon v2.1 estimates of unobserved clonotypes were used to assess repertoire richness. Generation probabilities were computed with OLGA for all TCRbeta clonotypes obtained by the gDNA method from a handful of donors. Entries here come from immuneACCESS through TCRdb and include only in-frame sequences with V and J called. Some clones fail to appear in such tables; in the studies checked, an unresolved V gene covers under half of the shortfall, and the cause of the remainder is unknown. That table gives V, J and clone size, and the DNA gave D and trimming. In all, the sample holds about 2,500,000 clones, and approximately 92% of those were seen once. The ten largest clones add up to about 0.13% of the sample.

This receptor was obtained from a man aged 18 to 30 in good health. The sequence joins TRBV5-6 to TRBJ2-7; perhaps TRBD1 is the D gene, with 6 bases matching. Material for sequencing was naive CD4+ T cells sorted from blood. What the cell subset or site label conveys for this sample: CD45RA+ positively selected. The encoded CDR3 is CASSLRGRGAKGSYEQYF. The DNA reads as follows: TGTGCCAGCAGCCTCCGGGGCAGGGGCGCTAAGGGCTCCTACGAGCAGTACTTC.